Given below is one TCR beta chain in context. Amplification targeted TCR beta CDR3 regions from RNA transcripts. Researchers ran a first-round RT-PCR on the TCR CDR3 using the HTBI primer set. A single record per CDR3 protein comes from TCRdb applying MiXCR to the multiplex PCR reads. The data show 450,000 to 600,000 distinct CDR3 sequences, with 20% seen just once and approximately 50% held by the top ten. This specimen belongs to a study of T cells in Graves' hyperthyroidism and ophthalmopathy. The CDR3 covers 14 residues. J was trimmed by 7 bases and V by 3 bases; bases with no gene match: 5. Germline V CDR1 and CDR2: ENHRY, SYGVKD. Reasons for excluding patients were uncontrolled infection, other autoimmune disease, pregnancy or lactation.

The material sequenced was blood. The rearrangement uses TRBV10-3 and TRBJ1-4; 7 nucleotides align to TRBD1. The source is a middle-aged man with Graves' ophthalmopathy. In DNA form, the CDR3 reads TGTGCCATCAGTGAAGGGGGCGCGAGTGAAAAACTGTTTTTT. Translation gives CAISEGGASEKLFF.